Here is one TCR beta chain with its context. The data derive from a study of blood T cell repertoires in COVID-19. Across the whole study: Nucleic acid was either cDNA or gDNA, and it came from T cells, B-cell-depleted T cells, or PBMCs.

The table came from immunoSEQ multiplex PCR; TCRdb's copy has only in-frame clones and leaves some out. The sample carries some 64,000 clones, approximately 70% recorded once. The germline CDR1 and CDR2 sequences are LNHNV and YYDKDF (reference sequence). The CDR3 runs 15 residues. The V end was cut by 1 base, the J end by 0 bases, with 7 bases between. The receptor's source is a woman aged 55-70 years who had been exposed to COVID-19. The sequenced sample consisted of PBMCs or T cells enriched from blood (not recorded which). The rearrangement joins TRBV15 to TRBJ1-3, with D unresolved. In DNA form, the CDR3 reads TGTGCCACCAGCAGAGGGAGGGACTCTGGAAACACCATATATTTT. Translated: CATSRGRDSGNTIYF.